These T cell receptor beta chains were read from a single sample in a study of beta chain features in type 1 diabetes. Here immunoSEQ multiplex PCR was the method, and the copy in TCRdb shows in-frame clones only, minus some. This table has around 650,000 clones, over 10% appearing once. The sequencing input was naive CD4+ T cells from blood. The receptors here all came from a man aged 25 to 40 with type 1 diabetes. Each CDR3 is given with its conserved first and last residue. A D gene is named only where the DNA matches it firmly. Where a row states a size, it is once, few, many or the class of an expanded clone; other rows omit it.

d_call,j_call,clone_size,v_call,cdr3_aa,cdr3_nt
-,TRBJ2-6,-,TRBV6-6,CASSLQGSGANVLTF,TGTGCCAGCAGCCTACAGGGATCTGGGGCCAACGTCCTGACTTTC
-,TRBJ1-2,few,TRBV29-1,CSVRQAPFGGYTF,TGCAGCGTCAGACAGGCCCCCTTTGGGGGCTACACCTTC
TRBD2,TRBJ2-1,few,TRBV19,CASSIIWASGGRYNEQFF,TGTGCCAGTAGTATCATCTGGGCTAGCGGGGGGCGGTACAATGAGCAGTTCTTC
-,TRBJ1-6,few,TRBV30,CAWREGSSYNSPLHF,TGTGCCTGGAGGGAAGGGAGCTCCTATAATTCACCCCTCCACTTT
TRBD2,TRBJ2-3,-,TRBV6-5,CASSYLPGGHGDTQYF,TGTGCCAGCAGTTACCTCCCGGGGGGGCATGGAGATACGCAGTATTTT
TRBD2,TRBJ2-1,few,TRBV4-2,CASSQASLAGGYNEQFF,TGTGCCAGCAGCCAAGCCTCTCTAGCGGGGGGCTACAATGAGCAGTTCTTC
TRBD1,TRBJ2-7,once,TRBV6-5,CASSGTGTGRYEQYF,TGTGCCAGCAGTGGAACCGGGACAGGGCGATACGAGCAGTACTTC
-,TRBJ1-4,-,TRBV6-1,CASSGGAYGTNEKLFF,TGTGCCAGCAGTGGCGGAGCTTACGGGACTAATGAAAAACTGTTTTTT
TRBD1,TRBJ2-7,few,TRBV28,CASTAGTVHYEQYF,TGTGCCAGCACCGCCGGGACAGTCCACTACGAGCAGTACTTC
TRBD1,TRBJ1-3,-,TRBV7-3,CASSPTGTGSGNTIYF,TGTGCCAGCAGCCCCACCGGGACAGGATCTGGAAACACCATATATTTT
-,TRBJ2-5,-,TRBV7-2,CASSLAAGETQYF,TGTGCCAGCAGCTTAGCGGCGGGGGAGACCCAGTACTTC
-,TRBJ1-2,-,TRBV28,CASSFTTSPYGYTF,TGTGCCAGCAGTTTTACCACCAGCCCCTATGGCTACACCTTC
TRBD2,TRBJ2-3,-,TRBV27,CASSTQITSGGTTDTQYF,TGTGCCAGCAGTACCCAGATTACTAGCGGGGGGACCACAGATACGCAGTATTTT
TRBD1,TRBJ1-2,few,TRBV29-1,CSVLRDRGYGYTF,TGCAGCGTACTCAGGGACAGGGGGTATGGCTACACCTTC
-,TRBJ2-7,few,TRBV7-2,CASSLAISGGQYF,TGTGCCAGCAGCTTAGCCATAAGCGGAGGGCAGTACTTC
TRBD1,TRBJ1-1,few,TRBV9,CASSVDPGGTEAFF,TGTGCCAGCAGCGTAGACCCAGGGGGGACTGAAGCTTTCTTT
-,TRBJ1-3,few,TRBV4-3,CASSQVPSGGGGNTIYF,TGCGCCAGCAGCCAAGTACCCTCTGGGGGTGGAGGAAACACCATATATTTT
-,TRBJ2-1,-,TRBV20-1,CSAREDGPPFF,TGCAGTGCCAGAGAGGACGGCCCCCCGTTCTTC
-,TRBJ1-5,-,TRBV7-2,CASSPLNQPQHF,TGTGCCAGCAGCCCCTTAAATCAGCCCCAGCATTTT
-,TRBJ1-5,few,TRBV7-2,CASSLPQGHQPQHF,TGTGCCAGCAGCTTACCACAGGGTCATCAGCCCCAGCATTTT
-,TRBJ2-3,-,TRBV25-1,CASRGIISDTQYF,TGTGCCAGTCGGGGAATCATTTCCGATACGCAGTATTTT
-,TRBJ2-6,-,TRBV4-3,CASSQGGAAGANVLTF,TGCGCCAGCAGCCAGGGAGGAGCGGCTGGGGCCAACGTCCTGACTTTC
TRBD2,TRBJ2-1,few,TRBV18,CASSRGSSGYNEQFF,TGTGCCAGCTCGCGCGGCTCTAGCGGATACAATGAGCAGTTCTTC
-,TRBJ1-4,few,TRBV9,CASSVDPQGTEKLFF,TGTGCCAGCAGCGTAGACCCCCAGGGGACTGAAAAACTGTTTTTT
-,TRBJ1-5,-,TRBV30,CAWSVRGNQPQHF,TGTGCCTGGAGTGTGAGGGGGAATCAGCCCCAGCATTTT
-,TRBJ1-5,-,TRBV30,CAWSDGSNQPQHF,TGTGCCTGGTCGGACGGTAGCAATCAGCCCCAGCATTTT
-,TRBJ1-5,few,TRBV6-5,CASSYGGNQPQHF,TGTGCCAGCAGTTATGGGGGGAATCAGCCCCAGCATTTT
TRBD1,TRBJ2-7,few,TRBV5-1,CASTTGTGHEQYF,TGCGCCAGCACCACCGGGACAGGGCACGAGCAGTACTTC
-,TRBJ1-4,-,TRBV18,CASSPPGLSNEKLFF,TGTGCCAGCTCACCACCGGGACTGTCTAATGAAAAACTGTTTTTT
-,TRBJ1-2,-,TRBV27,CASSLGGGRGPYGYTF,TGTGCCAGCAGTTTAGGTGGGGGCAGGGGCCCCTATGGCTACACCTTC
-,TRBJ1-2,-,TRBV5-1,CASSLIQGKTYGYTF,TGCGCCAGCAGCTTGATCCAGGGGAAGACTTATGGCTACACCTTC
TRBD1,TRBJ2-7,-,TRBV10-3,CAISERTGLAYEQYF,TGTGCCATCAGTGAACGGACAGGGTTAGCCTACGAGCAGTACTTC
-,TRBJ2-5,few,TRBV4-3,CASSQEGFGAETQYF,TGCGCCAGCAGCCAAGAAGGCTTCGGGGCGGAGACCCAGTACTTC
-,TRBJ2-7,-,TRBV7-9,CASSSRGGRLRGQYF,TGTGCCAGCAGCTCCAGGGGAGGAAGGCTCCGCGGGCAGTACTTC
-,TRBJ2-2,-,TRBV5-4,CASSLQDGELFF,TGTGCCAGCAGCTTGCAGGACGGGGAGCTGTTTTTT
-,TRBJ1-2,few,TRBV7-2,CASSLASRGDGYTF,TGTGCCAGCAGCTTAGCGAGCAGGGGAGATGGCTACACCTTC
TRBD2,TRBJ2-5,few,TRBV5-1,CASSLGLAGAQETQYF,TGCGCCAGCAGCTTGGGACTAGCGGGGGCCCAAGAGACCCAGTACTTC
-,TRBJ2-7,few,TRBV10-3,CAISESAGRGELYEQYF,TGTGCCATCAGTGAGTCGGCGGGCAGGGGGGAACTCTACGAGCAGTACTTC
-,TRBJ2-3,few,TRBV18,CASSPLGTDTQYF,TGTGCCAGCTCACCTTTGGGGACAGATACGCAGTATTTT
TRBD1,TRBJ2-7,few,TRBV10-3,CAIRRDSYYEQYF,TGTGCCATCAGACGGGACAGTTACTACGAGCAGTACTTC
-,TRBJ1-5,few,TRBV27,CASSLGGTSSNQPQHF,TGTGCCAGCAGTTTAGGAGGGACCTCTAGCAATCAGCCCCAGCATTTT
TRBD2,TRBJ2-1,-,TRBV9,CASSVSGGRYNEQFF,TGTGCCAGCAGCGTAAGCGGGGGGAGGTACAATGAGCAGTTCTTC
TRBD1,TRBJ2-2,-,TRBV30,CAWSVHRGTYTGELFF,TGTGCCTGGAGTGTACACAGGGGGACTTACACCGGGGAGCTGTTTTTT
-,TRBJ2-7,-,TRBV6-6,CASSYSRGATSWEQYF,TGTGCCAGCAGTTACTCTCGCGGGGCTACTTCTTGGGAGCAGTACTTC
TRBD1,TRBJ1-2,few,TRBV5-1,CASRKTTGGRANYGYTF,TGCGCCAGCAGAAAGACTACAGGGGGCCGAGCTAACTATGGCTACACCTTC
TRBD2,TRBJ2-5,few,TRBV7-2,CASSPQTSGSQETQYF,TGTGCCAGCAGCCCCCAGACTAGCGGGAGTCAAGAGACCCAGTACTTC
TRBD1,TRBJ2-3,-,TRBV5-1,CASSLYRGNTDTQYF,TGCGCCAGCAGCTTGTACAGGGGGAACACAGATACGCAGTATTTT
-,TRBJ2-7,-,TRBV7-9,CASSIGAGSSYEQYF,TGTGCCAGCAGTATCGGAGCGGGCAGCTCCTACGAGCAGTACTTC
TRBD1,TRBJ1-2,-,TRBV4-3,CASSQGTGQGARGYTF,TGCGCCAGCAGCCAAGGCACTGGACAGGGGGCGCGAGGCTACACCTTC